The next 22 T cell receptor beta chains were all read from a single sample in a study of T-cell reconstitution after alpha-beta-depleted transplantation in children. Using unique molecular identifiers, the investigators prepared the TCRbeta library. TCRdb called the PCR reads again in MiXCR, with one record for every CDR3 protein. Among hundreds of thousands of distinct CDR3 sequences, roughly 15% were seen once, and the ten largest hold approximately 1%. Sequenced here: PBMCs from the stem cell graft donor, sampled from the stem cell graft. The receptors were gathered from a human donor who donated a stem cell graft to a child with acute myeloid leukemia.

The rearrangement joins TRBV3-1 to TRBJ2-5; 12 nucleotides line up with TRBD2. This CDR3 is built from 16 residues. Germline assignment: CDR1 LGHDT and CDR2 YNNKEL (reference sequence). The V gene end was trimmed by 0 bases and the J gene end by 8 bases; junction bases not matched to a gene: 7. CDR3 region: CASSQDGGLAGRTQYF. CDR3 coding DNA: TGTGCCAGCAGCCAAGATGGGGGACTAGCGGGCAGAACCCAGTACTTC.

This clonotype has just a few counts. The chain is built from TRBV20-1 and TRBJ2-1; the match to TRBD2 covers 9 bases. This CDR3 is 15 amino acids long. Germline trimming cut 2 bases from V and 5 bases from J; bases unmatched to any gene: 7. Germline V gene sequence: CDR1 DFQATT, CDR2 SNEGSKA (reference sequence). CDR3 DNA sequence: TGCAGTGCTAGATTAGGGCGGGGGGGAGACAATGAGCAGTTCTTC. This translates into CSARLGRGGDNEQFF.

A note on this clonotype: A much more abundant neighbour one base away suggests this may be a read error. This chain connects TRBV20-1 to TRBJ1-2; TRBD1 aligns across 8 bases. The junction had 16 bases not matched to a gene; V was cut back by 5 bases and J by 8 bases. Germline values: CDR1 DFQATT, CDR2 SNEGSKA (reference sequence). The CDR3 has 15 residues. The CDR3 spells CSADLTGVAVKGYTF. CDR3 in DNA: TGCAGTGCTGACCTGACAGGGGTAGCAGTGAAGGGCTACACCTTC.

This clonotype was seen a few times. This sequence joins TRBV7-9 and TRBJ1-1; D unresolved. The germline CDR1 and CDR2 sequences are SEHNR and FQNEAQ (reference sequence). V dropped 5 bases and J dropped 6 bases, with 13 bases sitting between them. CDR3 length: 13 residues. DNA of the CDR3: TGTGCCAGCAGCCCTATCTGGACGGCTGAAGCTTTCTTT. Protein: CASSPIWTAEAFF.

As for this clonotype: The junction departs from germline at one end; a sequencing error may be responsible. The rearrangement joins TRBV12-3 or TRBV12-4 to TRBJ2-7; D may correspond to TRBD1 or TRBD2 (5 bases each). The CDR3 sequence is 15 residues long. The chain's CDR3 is CASMPYGGIDYVQYF. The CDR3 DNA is TGTGCCAGCATGCCGTATGGGGGTATCGACTACGTGCAGTACTTC.

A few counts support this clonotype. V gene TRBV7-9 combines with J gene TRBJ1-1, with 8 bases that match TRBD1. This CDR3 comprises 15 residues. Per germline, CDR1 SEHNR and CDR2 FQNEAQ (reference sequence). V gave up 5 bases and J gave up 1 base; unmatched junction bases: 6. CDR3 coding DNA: TGTGCCAGCAGCCCAAGGGGACAGGCGAACACTGAAGCTTTCTTT. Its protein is CASSPRGQANTEAFF.

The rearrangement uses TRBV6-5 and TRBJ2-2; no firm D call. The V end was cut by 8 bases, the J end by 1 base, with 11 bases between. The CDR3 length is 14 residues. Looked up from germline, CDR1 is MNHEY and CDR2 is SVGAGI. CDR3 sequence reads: CASGYYRNTGELFF. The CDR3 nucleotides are TGTGCCAGCGGGTATTACCGGAACACCGGGGAGCTGTTTTTT.

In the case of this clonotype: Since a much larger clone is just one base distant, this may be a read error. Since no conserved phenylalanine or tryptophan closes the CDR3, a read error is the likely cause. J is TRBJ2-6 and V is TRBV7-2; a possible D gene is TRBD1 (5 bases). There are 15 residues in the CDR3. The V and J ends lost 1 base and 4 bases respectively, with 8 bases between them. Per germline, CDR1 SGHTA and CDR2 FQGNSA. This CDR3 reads CASSLVGAGANVLTL. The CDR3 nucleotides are TGTGCCAGCAGCTTAGTAGGGGCCGGGGCCAACGTCCTGACTCTC.

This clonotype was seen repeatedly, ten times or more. In DNA, the CDR3 is TGCAGCGTCCGTTTGACCCATACCACGGTATCCTATGGCTACACCTTC. Translating it yields CSVRLTHTTVSYGYTF. The rearrangement uses TRBV29-1 and TRBJ1-2; the D is unclear. This CDR3 has 16 amino acids. The V and J ends lost 6 bases and 4 bases respectively, with 24 bases between them. Germline CDR1 SQVTM, CDR2 ANQGSEA. Looking up the rest from reference TRBV29-1 and TRBJ1-2 gives the full variable domain: SAVISQKPSRDICQRGTSLTIQCQVDSQVTMMFWYRQQPGQSLTLIATANQGSEATYESGFVIDKFPISRPNLTFSTLTVSNMSPEDSSIYLCSVRLTHTTVSYGYTFGSGTRLTVV.

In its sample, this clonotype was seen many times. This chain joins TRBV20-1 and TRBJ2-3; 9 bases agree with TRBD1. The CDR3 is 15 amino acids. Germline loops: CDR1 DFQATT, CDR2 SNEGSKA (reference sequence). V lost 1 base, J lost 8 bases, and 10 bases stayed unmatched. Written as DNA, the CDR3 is TGCAGTGCTAGAGCGACAGGGGGTGGGCAGGGTACGCAGTATTTT. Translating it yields CSARATGGGQGTQYF.

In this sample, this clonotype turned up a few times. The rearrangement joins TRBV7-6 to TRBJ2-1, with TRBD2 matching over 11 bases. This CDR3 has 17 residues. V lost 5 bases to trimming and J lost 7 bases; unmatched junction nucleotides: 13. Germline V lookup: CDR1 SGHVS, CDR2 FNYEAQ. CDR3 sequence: CASSPSNLAGGRNEQFF. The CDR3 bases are TGTGCCAGCAGCCCCTCAAACTTAGCGGGGGGGCGGAATGAGCAGTTCTTC.

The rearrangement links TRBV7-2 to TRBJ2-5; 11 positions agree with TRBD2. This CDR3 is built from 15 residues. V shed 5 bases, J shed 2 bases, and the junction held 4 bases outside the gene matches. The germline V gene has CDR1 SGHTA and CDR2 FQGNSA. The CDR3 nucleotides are TGTGCCAGCAGCGTTAGCGGGGGGGCACAAGAGACCCAGTACTTC. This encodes CASSVSGGAQETQYF.

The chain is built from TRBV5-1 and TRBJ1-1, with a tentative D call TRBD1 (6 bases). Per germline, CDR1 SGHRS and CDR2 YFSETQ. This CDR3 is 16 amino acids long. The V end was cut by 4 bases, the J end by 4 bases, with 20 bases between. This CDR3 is CASSMGGGASGTEAFF. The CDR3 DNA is TGCGCCAGCAGCATGGGAGGGGGTGCTTCGGGCACTGAAGCTTTCTTT. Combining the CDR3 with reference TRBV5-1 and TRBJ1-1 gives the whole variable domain KAGVTQTPRYLIKTRGQQVTLSCSPISGHRSVSWYQQTPGQGLQFLFEYFSETQRNKGNFPGRFSGRQFSNSRSEMNVSTLELGDSALYLCASSMGGGASGTEAFFGQGTRLTVV.

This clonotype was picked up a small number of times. The CDR3 DNA reads TGCGCCAGCAGCTTGGTCATTGGGACAGGGGCCTACGAGCAGTACTTC. Translating it yields CASSLVIGTGAYEQYF. The rearrangement links TRBV5-1 to TRBJ2-7; the match to TRBD1 covers 10 bases. CDR3 length equals 16 residues. The junction had 5 bases not matched to a gene; V was cut back by 0 bases and J by 2 bases. Germline values: CDR1 SGHRS, CDR2 YFSETQ.

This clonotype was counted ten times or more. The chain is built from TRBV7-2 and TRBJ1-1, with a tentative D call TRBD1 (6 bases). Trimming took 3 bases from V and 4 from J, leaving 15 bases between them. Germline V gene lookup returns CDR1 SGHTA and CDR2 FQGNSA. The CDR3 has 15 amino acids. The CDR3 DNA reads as TGTGCCAGCAGCTTTGCAAACAGGGCCAGCACTGAAGCTTTCTTT. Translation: CASSFANRASTEAFF.

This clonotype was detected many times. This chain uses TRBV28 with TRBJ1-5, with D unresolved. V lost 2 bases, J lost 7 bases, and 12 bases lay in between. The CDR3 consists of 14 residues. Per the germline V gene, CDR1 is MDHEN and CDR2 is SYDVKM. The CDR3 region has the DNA TGTGCCAGCAGTTTAAAGACGCCGGGGCAGCCCCAGCATTTT. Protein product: CASSLKTPGQPQHF.

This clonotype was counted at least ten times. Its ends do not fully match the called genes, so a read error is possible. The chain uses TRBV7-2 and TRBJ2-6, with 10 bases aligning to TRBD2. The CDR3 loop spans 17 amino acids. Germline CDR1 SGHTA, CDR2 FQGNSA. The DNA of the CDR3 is TGTGCCAGCAACTTAGCGGGGGGCCTCTCTGGGGCCAACGTCCTGACTTTC. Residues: CASNLAGGLSGANVLTF.

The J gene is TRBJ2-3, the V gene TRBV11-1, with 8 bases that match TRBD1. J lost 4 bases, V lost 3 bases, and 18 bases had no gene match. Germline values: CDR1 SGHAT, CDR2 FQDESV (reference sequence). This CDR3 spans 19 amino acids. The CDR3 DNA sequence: TGTGCCAGCAGCTTGGTTTATTGGGGGGACAGGTCCTTCGCAGATACGCAGTATTTT. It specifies CASSLVYWGDRSFADTQYF.

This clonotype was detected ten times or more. The CDR3 bases are TGTGCCAGCAGTCCCGGCGGGGCGAACCAAGAGACCCAGTACTTC. This codes for CASSPGGANQETQYF. The chain carries TRBV12-3 or TRBV12-4 and TRBJ2-5; possible D gene TRBD2, 6 bases. Between the trimmed V and J ends, which lost 5 bases and 0 bases, there was a span of 13 bases. The CDR3 spans 15 residues.

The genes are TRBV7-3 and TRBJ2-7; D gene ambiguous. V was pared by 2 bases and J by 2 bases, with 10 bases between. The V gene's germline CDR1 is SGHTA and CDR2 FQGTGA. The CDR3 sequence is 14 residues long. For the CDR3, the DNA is TGTGCCAGCAGCTTATCGGCAGGCGCCTACGAGCAGTACTTC. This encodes CASSLSAGAYEQYF.

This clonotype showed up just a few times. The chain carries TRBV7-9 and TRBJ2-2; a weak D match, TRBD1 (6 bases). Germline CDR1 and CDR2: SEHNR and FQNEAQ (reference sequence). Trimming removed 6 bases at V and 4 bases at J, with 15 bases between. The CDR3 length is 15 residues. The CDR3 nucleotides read TGTGCCAGCAGTTATAGTCCAGGGGTCACCGGGGAGCTGTTTTTT. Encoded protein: CASSYSPGVTGELFF. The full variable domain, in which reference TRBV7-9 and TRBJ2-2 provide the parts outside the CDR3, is DTGVSQNPRHKITKRGQNVTFRCDPISEHNRLYWYRQTLGQGPEFLTYFQNEAQLEKSRLLSDRFSAERPKGSFSTLEIQRTEQGDSAMYLCASSYSPGVTGELFFGEGSRLTVL.

CDR3 in amino acids: CASSFGETNEKLFF. The CDR3 DNA reads TGCGCCAGCAGCTTCGGGGAAACTAATGAAAAACTGTTTTTT. This rearrangement joins TRBV5-1 to TRBJ1-4, with no clear D. Germline CDR1 reads SGHRS; CDR2 reads YFSETQ. The CDR3 spans 14 residues. Deletions cut 2 bases from V and 1 base from J, with 6 bases between.